Described below is a single T cell receptor (beta chain) sequence and its context. This sample is part of a study of blood T cell repertoires in COVID-19. Study in general: Samples of COVID-19 (acute and convalescent) were obtained from the United States, Italy and Spain. Sources were T cells, B-cell-depleted T cells, or PBMCs; the material itself was cDNA or gDNA.

Authors' processing steps: Scientists estimated how many nucleated cells there were by amplifying reference gene primers. Measured with immunoSEQ multiplex PCR; TCRdb has only the in-frame clones, and not every one. Clone size and the V and J calls come from that table; the DNA yielded D and trimming. This sample has approximately 210,000 clones, with more than 75% found just once. The CDR3 consists of 18 residues. The germline CDR1 and CDR2 sequences are SGHRS and YFSETQ. V gave up 4 bases and J gave up 5 bases; unmatched junction bases: 14. Sequencing used peripheral blood. V is TRBV5-1 and J is TRBJ2-7; 14 bases line up with TRBD2. The sequence was obtained from a woman in her 40s with acute or convalescent COVID-19. The CDR3 sequence is CASSVPGLAGEWVNEQYF. As DNA, the CDR3 is TGCGCCAGCAGCGTGCCGGGACTAGCGGGAGAGTGGGTTAACGAGCAGTACTTC.